Listed below are T cell receptor beta chains from one sample, sequenced in a study of cytomegalovirus exposure and HLA in healthy donors. This table comes from immunoSEQ multiplex PCR, and its TCRdb copy is limited to in-frame clones, with some not included. The sample has 98,000 or so clones, roughly four fifths seen once. Source material: PBMCs. These receptors were collected from a human donor in good health. The CDR3 runs from the conserved cysteine through the conserved F or W. The D gene is left open where the match is weak. Some rows have no size entry. The others give once, few or many, or a class for an expanded clone.

j_gene,v_gene,d_gene,abundance,CDR3nt,CDR3aa
TRBJ1-2,TRBV9,NA,few,TGTGCCAGCAGCGTAGGGGGGCAAACTAACTATGGCTACACCTTC,CASSVGGQTNYGYTF
TRBJ2-3,TRBV14,NA,NA,TGTGCCAGCAGCAGCCCGGGGGGGCCGACAGGGGATACGCAGTATTTT,CASSSPGGPTGDTQYF
TRBJ1-1,TRBV7-9,TRBD1,NA,TGTGCCAGCAGCAAGACAGGGATGGGGAACACTGAAGCTTTCTTT,CASSKTGMGNTEAFF
TRBJ1-1,TRBV7-2,TRBD1,few,TGTGCCAGCAGCTTAGACAGGGGGACTGAAGCTTTCTTT,CASSLDRGTEAFF
TRBJ2-1,TRBV4-2,TRBD2,NA,TGTGCCAGCAGCCAAGAAGTAGGACTAGCGGGGAACAATGAGCAGTTCTTC,CASSQEVGLAGNNEQFF
TRBJ1-4,TRBV5-4,TRBD1,NA,TGTGCCAGCAGCCAGGGGGCGCAGGTTTCTAATGAAAAACTGTTTTTT,CASSQGAQVSNEKLFF
TRBJ1-2,TRBV19,NA,NA,TGTGCCAGTAGTAAAAGGACCGGGGGGAATGGCTACACCTTC,CASSKRTGGNGYTF
TRBJ1-2,TRBV19,NA,NA,TGTGCCAGTAGCCCGGTGGCAGGGCAACTCTATGGCTACACCTTC,CASSPVAGQLYGYTF
TRBJ2-2,TRBV7-8,TRBD1,NA,TGTGCCAGCAGCATTGAACAGGGGGCGAACACCGGGGAGCTGTTTTTT,CASSIEQGANTGELFF
TRBJ1-1,TRBV30,TRBD1,few,TGTGCCTGGAGTGTTCCTCAGACAGGGATGAACACTGAAGCTTTCTTT,CAWSVPQTGMNTEAFF
TRBJ1-2,TRBV6-5,NA,once,TGTGCCAGCAGTTACAGGCAGGGCAACTATGGCTACACCTTC,CASSYRQGNYGYTF
TRBJ1-2,TRBV5-1,NA,NA,TGCGCCAGCACCCCCGGGGGGAGTGGGGACTATGGCTACACCTTC,CASTPGGSGDYGYTF
TRBJ2-1,TRBV11-3,TRBD1,NA,TGTGCCAGCAGCTCCCAAGGGCAGGGGGCCTACAATGAGCAGTTCTTC,CASSSQGQGAYNEQFF
TRBJ1-2,TRBV10-3,TRBD1,NA,TGTGCCATCACAGGGGGCTACTATGGCTACACCTTC,CAITGGYYGYTF
TRBJ2-1,TRBV19,TRBD1,NA,TGTGCCAGTAGACGGACAGGGGGCGATGAGCAGTTCTTC,CASRRTGGDEQFF
TRBJ2-1,TRBV11-3,NA,NA,TGTGCCAGCAGCTTAGGTCTAGCCCGCAATGAGCAGTTCTTC,CASSLGLARNEQFF
TRBJ1-1,TRBV18,NA,few,TGTGCCAGCTCACCGCCTAACGGACAGAATAATGAAGCTTTCTTT,CASSPPNGQNNEAFF
TRBJ2-7,TRBV7-6,TRBD2,few,TGTGCCAGCAGCTTAGCGGGAGGGATTTACGAGCAGTACTTC,CASSLAGGIYEQYF
TRBJ1-3,TRBV11-2,NA,once,TGTGCCAGCAGCTTAGGGGCAACTGGAAACACCATATATTTT,CASSLGATGNTIYF
TRBJ1-1,TRBV10-2,TRBD1,NA,TGCGCCAGCAGTGCCCGTGCAGGGGGGCCGAACACTGAAGCTTTCTTT,CASSARAGGPNTEAFF
TRBJ2-2,TRBV2,TRBD2,NA,TGTGCCAGCAGTGAAGCACTAGCGGGAACGAACACCGGGGAGCTGTTTTTT,CASSEALAGTNTGELFF
TRBJ1-5,TRBV30,NA,NA,TGTGCCTGGAGTATTAATCGAGGGGGAAATCAGCCCCAGCATTTT,CAWSINRGGNQPQHF
TRBJ1-1,TRBV5-1,NA,NA,TGCGCCAGCATGGTTGGGGGGGACACTGAAGCTTTCTTT,CASMVGGDTEAFF
TRBJ2-7,TRBV6-5,TRBD2,NA,TGTGCCAGCAGTTCGCTAGCGGGGGTCTACGAGCAGTACTTC,CASSSLAGVYEQYF
TRBJ2-4,TRBV30,NA,NA,TGTGCCTGGAGTCCTGGGTGGGCGAAAAAAAACATTCAGTACTTC,CAWSPGWAKKNIQYF
TRBJ1-1,TRBV27,NA,NA,TGTGCCAGCAGTCACCTGGAGCGGGGGGGTGAAGCTTTCTTT,CASSHLERGGEAFF
TRBJ1-1,TRBV11-3,NA,NA,TGTGCCAGCAGCCCGGACAGTTGGAACACTGAAGCTTTCTTT,CASSPDSWNTEAFF
TRBJ1-4,TRBV5-8,TRBD1,NA,TGTGCCAGCAGCCTCGGACAGGGGAGCTACAATGAAAAACTGTTTTTT,CASSLGQGSYNEKLFF
TRBJ2-3,TRBV5-1,TRBD2,NA,TGCGCCAGCAGCTTTGGGACTAGCGGGAGTTCAACAGATACGCAGTATTTT,CASSFGTSGSSTDTQYF